This T cell receptor beta chain came from a study of T cell repertoires in cytomegalovirus infection. Turning to this clonotype: What it recognizes is unknown.

Germline CDR1 reads LGHNT; CDR2 reads FRNRAP. The CDR3 is 15 amino acids. V lost 3 bases and J lost 0, with 11 bases in between. TCRdb called the reads again in MiXCR, with one record for every CDR3 protein. Here the sample spans fewer than 350,000 distinct CDR3 sequences, about 28% being singletons. This chain uses TRBV12-5 with TRBJ1-1; D call uncertain. The starting material was cultured PBMCs, obtained from culture after CMV antigen stimulation. This sequence originates from a human donor in good health (CMV status not recorded). Some clones in this sample may be carry-over from other donors' samples. CDR3 sequence reads: CASGLLISMNTEAFF. As DNA, the CDR3 is TGTGCTAGTGGTTTATTAATAAGTATGAACACTGAAGCTTTCTTT.